Here is one T cell receptor beta chain with its context. Its matching antigen is unknown. The sample belongs to a study of radiation and T cells in renal cell carcinoma. Study outcomes and limitations: From baseline, blood top tumor clonotypes peaked at 2 weeks post-radiation.

Repertoires were generated with immunoSEQ multiplex PCR, while TCRdb's copy carries only in-frame clones and drops some. The sample shows about 73,000 clones, roughly 83% of them seen only once. Regarding time point: blood 4 weeks post-SBRT, at nephrectomy. Treatment noted: 15 Gy SBRT to primary tumor, nephrectomy 4 weeks later. Nephrectomy followed 15 Gy stereotactic body radiation by 4 weeks. Blood was sampled at baseline, 2 weeks and 4 weeks after SBRT. This renal cell carcinoma was of the clear cell type. Trimming cost V 4 bases and J 7 bases, with 10 bases left between them. The length of the CDR3 is 13 residues. From germline, CDR1 is LNHDA and CDR2 SQIVND (reference sequence).

The material was blood, obtained from a patient whose treatment included radiotherapy and nephrectomy. The chain is built from TRBV19 and TRBJ2-2, with D tentatively TRBD1 (5 bases). The clonotype comes from a woman between 55 and 75 years old with renal cell carcinoma. The DNA for the CDR3 is TGTGCCAGTAGTACCCTAAGGGGCGGGGAGCTGTTTTTT. Residues: CASSTLRGGELFF.